The 16 T cell receptor beta chains in this list originate from one sample, sequenced in a study of blood T cell repertoires in COVID-19. The data were produced by immunoSEQ multiplex PCR, yet TCRdb's version contains in-frame clones alone and is incomplete. The table records 65,000 to 70,000 clones, more than 75% of them present only once. What was sequenced was peripheral blood. These receptors originate from a human donor in a cohort sampled during active COVID-19.

The V and J genes are TRBV5-6 and TRBJ2-2; D may be TRBD1 (6 bases). Looked up from germline, CDR1 is SGHDT and CDR2 is YYEEEE. V was clipped by 0 bases and J by 4 bases, with 10 bases between them. CDR3 length equals 15 residues. This chain's CDR3 is CASSLVDRTTGELFF. The DNA for the CDR3 is TGTGCCAGCAGCTTGGTGGACAGAACCACCGGGGAGCTGTTTTTT.

J is TRBJ2-5 and V is TRBV28; possible D gene TRBD2, 6 bases. With 5 bases removed from V and 3 bases from J, the gap between germline ends came to 16 bases. The CDR3 extends over 15 amino acids. In germline, CDR1 is MDHEN, CDR2 SYDVKM. CDR3 DNA: TGTGCCAGCAGTGCTGAGAGGAGGGCGAAAGAGACCCAGTACTTC. As protein: CASSAERRAKETQYF.

The count of this clone is one. The CDR3 coding sequence is TGTGCCTGGAGTGTAAGGGACAGGGTAGGGGAGACCCAGTACTTC. This translates into CAWSVRDRVGETQYF. The chain links TRBV30 to TRBJ2-5; 9 nucleotides align to TRBD1. With V trimmed by 0 bases and J by 5 bases, 7 bases remained unmatched. Germline V gene sequence: CDR1 GTSNPN, CDR2 SVGIG (reference sequence). CDR3 length: 15 amino acids.

This clone was observed many times. The V gene is TRBV6-1, the J gene TRBJ2-7, with D possibly TRBD1 on 6 matching bases. The V end was cut by 1 base, the J end by 2 bases, with 12 bases between. This CDR3 has 15 amino acids. The germline gives CDR1 MNHNS, CDR2 SASEGT. The CDR3 spells CASSEVAGETYEQYF. CDR3 nucleotide sequence: TGTGCCAGCAGTGAAGTGGCAGGGGAGACCTACGAGCAGTACTTC.

This sequence joins TRBV5-1 and TRBJ2-7; 11 nucleotides match TRBD1. With 2 bases clipped from V and 3 bases from J, the junction kept 7 bases outside the gene matches. The CDR3 is 16 residues long. Germline V gene lookup returns CDR1 SGHRS and CDR2 YFSETQ. CDR3 sequence reads: CASSLTGTGGHYEQYF. DNA for the CDR3: TGCGCCAGCAGCTTAACCGGGACAGGGGGTCACTACGAGCAGTACTTC. Full variable domain (remainder filled in from reference TRBV5-1 and TRBJ2-7): KAGVTQTPRYLIKTRGQQVTLSCSPISGHRSVSWYQQTPGQGLQFLFEYFSETQRNKGNFPGRFSGRQFSNSRSEMNVSTLELGDSALYLCASSLTGTGGHYEQYFGPGTRLTVT.

The chain uses TRBV10-3 and TRBJ1-6; 12 nucleotides match TRBD1. V trimming: 6 bases; J trimming: 6 bases; junction bases outside the gene matches: 12. Germline lookup yields CDR1 ENHRY and CDR2 SYGVKD. There are 18 residues in the CDR3. The CDR3 protein is CAISPARDRGRFNSPLHF. CDR3 in DNA: TGTGCCATCAGCCCTGCCCGGGACAGGGGGCGGTTTAATTCACCCCTCCACTTT.

Only a few counts were recorded for this clone. The genes are TRBV10-3 and TRBJ2-1, with TRBD1 matching over 9 bases. CDR1 is ENHRY and CDR2 is SYGVKD in the germline V gene. The CDR3 extends over 16 amino acids. The J segment lost 3 bases and the V segment lost 4 bases, leaving 7 bases of the junction unmatched. The CDR3 nucleotides read TGTGCCATCAGTGGCCGGACAGGGGCGAACTACAATGAGCAGTTCTTC. Translation gives CAISGRTGANYNEQFF.

This CDR3 reads CASSDGTDTDTQYF. The CDR3 nucleotides read TGTGCCAGCAGTGACGGCACAGACACAGATACGCAGTATTTT. The J gene is TRBJ2-3, the V gene TRBV6-4; D uncertain. Germline V gives CDR1 MRHNA, CDR2 SNTAGT. Trimming cost V 2 bases and J 2 bases, with 8 bases left between them. The length of the CDR3 is 14 residues.

The chain uses TRBV6-5 and TRBJ1-3, with D perhaps TRBD1 (6 bases). The CDR3 runs to 14 residues. Per germline, CDR1 MNHEY and CDR2 SVGAGI. The ends were cut back, 6 bases at V and 1 base at J, with 10 bases in the middle. CDR3 protein: CASRSQGSGNTIYF. CDR3 nucleotides: TGTGCCAGCAGGTCACAGGGTTCTGGAAACACCATATATTTT.

This clone has a handful of counts. This chain uses TRBV7-9 with TRBJ2-7, with 7 nucleotides matching TRBD1. CDR3 length: 12 amino acids. Trimming cost V 8 bases and J 4 bases; bases outside gene matches: 5. The germline gives CDR1 SEHNR, CDR2 FQNEAQ (reference sequence). The CDR3 DNA follows: TGTGCCAGCGGGACAGATAATTACGAGCAGTACTTC. As protein: CASGTDNYEQYF.

The chain is built from TRBV3-1 (or the pseudogene TRBV3-2) and TRBJ2-5, with 12 bases aligning to TRBD2. The CDR3 has 16 amino acids. Germline loops: CDR1 LGHDT, CDR2 YNNKEL (reference sequence). V shed 4 bases and J 5 bases; nucleotides not matched to a gene: 8. The CDR3 coding sequence is TGTGCCAGCAGCCTCGGACTAGCGGGACCCAAGGAGACCCAGTACTTC. It encodes CASSLGLAGPKETQYF.

This sequence joins TRBV4-1 and TRBJ2-5; no firm D call. This CDR3 has 15 residues. Germline values: CDR1 MGHRA, CDR2 YSYEKL. Trimming removed 0 bases from V and 1 base from J, with 9 bases in between. CDR3 in DNA: TGCGCCAGCAGCCAAGATCGGCGGCTCCAAGAGACCCAGTACTTC. It encodes CASSQDRRLQETQYF.

Here the CDR3 DNA reads TGTGCCAGCAGCTGGGGGGATGGGCAGTTCTTC. Protein product: CASSWGDGQFF. This chain connects TRBV3-1 (or the pseudogene TRBV3-2) to TRBJ2-1, with a weak D call TRBD2 (6 bases). CDR1 LGHDT and CDR2 YNNKEL come from the germline V gene (reference sequence). V lost 5 bases and J lost 12, with 11 bases in between. The CDR3 loop spans 11 amino acids.

The V call is TRBV20-1, the J call TRBJ2-7; D is possibly TRBD2 (6 bases). The CDR3 contains 11 residues. Germline lookup yields CDR1 DFQATT and CDR2 SNEGSKA (reference sequence). The CDR3 reads CRVADSYEQYF. DNA of the CDR3: TGCAGGGTAGCGGACTCCTACGAGCAGTACTTC.

This chain uses TRBV19 with TRBJ1-4; 8 bases map to TRBD1. Per the germline V gene, CDR1 is LNHDA and CDR2 is SQIVND (reference sequence). The CDR3 is 12 amino acids. Trimming cost V 8 bases and J 5 bases; bases outside gene matches: 1. CDR3 protein: CASRTGNEKLFF. The DNA of the CDR3 is TGTGCCAGTCGGACAGGGAATGAAAAACTGTTTTTT.

The chain employs TRBV19 and TRBJ2-3, with 8 bases aligning to TRBD1. The J segment lost 2 bases and the V segment lost 5 bases, leaving 6 bases of the junction unmatched. There are 15 residues in the CDR3. Germline V gene sequence: CDR1 LNHDA, CDR2 SQIVND (reference sequence). In DNA form, the CDR3 reads TGTGCCAGTAGTGCAGGGGACAGGTACACAGATACGCAGTATTTT. Its protein is CASSAGDRYTDTQYF.